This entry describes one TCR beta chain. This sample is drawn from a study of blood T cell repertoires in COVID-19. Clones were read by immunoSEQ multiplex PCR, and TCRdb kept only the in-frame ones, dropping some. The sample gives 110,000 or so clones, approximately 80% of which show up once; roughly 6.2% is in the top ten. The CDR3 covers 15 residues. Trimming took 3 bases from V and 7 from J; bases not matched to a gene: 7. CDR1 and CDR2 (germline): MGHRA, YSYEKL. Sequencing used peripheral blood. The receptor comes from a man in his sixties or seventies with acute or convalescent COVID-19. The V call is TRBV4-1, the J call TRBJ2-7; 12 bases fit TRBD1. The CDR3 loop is CASSQTGQGASEQYF. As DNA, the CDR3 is TGCGCCAGCAGCCAGACGGGACAGGGGGCTAGTGAGCAGTACTTC.